The 5 T cell receptor beta chains in this list originate from one sample, sequenced in a study of CD8 T cells in ankylosing spondylitis. Study-wide findings and caveats: Seemingly characteristic of ankylosing spondylitis blood was a TCR beta motif consisting of roughly 8 highly homologous variants.

These receptors are not linked to any known antigen. MiXCR was run by TCRdb on the 5' RACE reads, yielding one entry per CDR3 protein. The data show almost 400,000 distinct CDR3 sequences, about a fifth seen once. Sequenced: blood, either unsorted or a sorted T cell fraction (not recorded which). These receptors were collected from a male donor with ankylosing spondylitis.

V gene TRBV11-2 combines with J gene TRBJ2-1; 12 bases are shared with TRBD2. The CDR3 loop spans 19 amino acids. V shed 5 bases, J shed 3 bases, and the junction held 14 bases outside the gene matches. Germline V gene data show CDR1 as SGHAT and CDR2 as FQNNGV. The CDR3: CASSPQTSGSDMFYNEQFF. CDR3 coding DNA: TGTGCCAGCAGCCCCCAGACTAGCGGGAGTGATATGTTCTACAATGAGCAGTTCTTC. Full variable domain (remainder filled in from reference TRBV11-2 and TRBJ2-1): EAGVAQSPRYKIIEKRQSVAFWCNPISGHATLYWYQQILGQGPKLLIQFQNNGVVDDSQLPKDRFSAERLKGVDSTLKIQPAKLEDSAVYLCASSPQTSGSDMFYNEQFFGPGTRLTVL.

The genes are TRBV14 and TRBJ1-6; a possible D gene is TRBD1 (5 bases). This CDR3 comprises 15 residues. Between the trimmed V and J ends, which lost 0 bases and 6 bases, there was a span of 9 bases. The germline V gene has CDR1 SGHDN and CDR2 FVKESK. CDR3 amino acids: CASSQERQGNSPLHF. The CDR3 nucleotides read TGTGCCAGCAGCCAAGAACGGCAGGGTAATTCACCCCTCCACTTT.

The chain is built from TRBV11-2 and TRBJ2-2; TRBD2 matches 7 bases. The germline V gene has CDR1 SGHAT and CDR2 FQNNGV. This CDR3 contains 16 residues. The junction had 8 bases not matched to a gene; V was cut back by 5 bases and J by 2 bases. The CDR3 region is CASSLHASGNTGELFF. The CDR3 bases are TGTGCCAGCAGCCTCCACGCTAGCGGTAACACCGGGGAGCTGTTTTTT.

The rearrangement joins TRBV7-2 to TRBJ2-2, with D perhaps TRBD2 (7 bases). The V end was cut by 5 bases, the J end by 7 bases, with 11 bases between. Per the germline V gene, CDR1 is SGHTA and CDR2 is FQGNSA. The CDR3 loop spans 13 amino acids. The CDR3 sequence is CASSPGGRGELFF. DNA of the CDR3: TGTGCCAGCAGCCCCGGGGGGCGCGGGGAGCTGTTTTTT.

V gene TRBV5-1 combines with J gene TRBJ2-7; D might be TRBD2 (5 bases). CDR3 length: 14 residues. From germline, CDR1 is SGHRS and CDR2 YFSETQ. V gave up 3 bases and J gave up 5 bases, with 15 bases separating them. CDR3 in amino acids: CASSWQDLRDEQYF. As DNA, the CDR3 is TGCGCCAGCAGCTGGCAGGACTTGAGGGACGAGCAGTACTTC.